This is a list of T cell receptor beta chains from one sample in a study of early T cells in non-severe SARS-CoV-2 infection. A single record per CDR3 protein comes from TCRdb applying MiXCR to the 5' RACE reads. The sample has some 22,000 distinct CDR3 sequences; under 5% are singletons. The specimen sequenced was whole blood. These receptors all come from an adult who was a healthcare worker with PCR-confirmed SARS-CoV-2 infection or an uninfected control (not recorded which). Both conserved end residues are part of each CDR3. A D gene is named only where the DNA matches it firmly. Some rows mark clone size as missing; the rest say once, few, many or name a class of expanded clone.

TRBJ1-1,TRBV30,NA,many,TGTGCCTGGAGCGAGGACGTCCGGAACACTGAAGCTTTCTTT,CAWSEDVRNTEAFF
TRBJ2-3,TRBV7-6,TRBD2,many,TGTGCCAGCAGCTTAGGTAGCGGGGACACAGATACGCAGTATTTT,CASSLGSGDTDTQYF
TRBJ1-3,TRBV7-9,NA,many,TGTGCCAGCAGCCAGACGGCAAGCTCTGGAAACACCATATATTTT,CASSQTASSGNTIYF
TRBJ2-5,TRBV3-1,NA,many,TGTGCCAGCAGCCAAGGGGGGGCAGAGACCCAGTACTTC,CASSQGGAETQYF
TRBJ2-7,TRBV7-2,NA,NA,TGTGCCAGCAGCCGTCGATACTACGAGCAGTACTTC,CASSRRYYEQYF
TRBJ1-1,TRBV14,NA,many,TGTGCCAGCAGCCAAGACGGGATGAACACTGAAGCTTTCTTT,CASSQDGMNTEAFF
TRBJ1-1,TRBV16,TRBD1,many,TGTGCCAGCAGCCAATTTCAGGGGGGCACTGAAGCTTTCTTT,CASSQFQGGTEAFF
TRBJ2-1,TRBV12-5,NA,many,TGTGCTAGTGGTTTGTCCATATGGGGGAATGAGCAGTTCTTC,CASGLSIWGNEQFF
TRBJ1-1,TRBV10-3,TRBD1,few,TGTGCCATCAGTGAGGCACGACAGGGAATCACTGAAGCTTTCTTT,CAISEARQGITEAFF
TRBJ2-7,TRBV5-1,NA,NA,TGCGCCAGCAGCGCTACAGGTTTCCAGATGTACTTC,CASSATGFQMYF
TRBJ1-6,TRBV4-2,NA,NA,TGTGCCAGCAGCCAACTTGAGCGGAGCTCCTATAATTCACCCCTCCACTTT,CASSQLERSSYNSPLHF
TRBJ2-1,TRBV9,TRBD2,medium-sized,TGTGCCAGCCGGCGTCGGCCTAGCGGGGTGGATGAGCAGTTCTTC,CASRRRPSGVDEQFF
TRBJ2-3,TRBV7-9,TRBD2,many,TGTGCCAGCAGCCCTAACCTAGCGGGGATCACAGATACGCAGTATTTT,CASSPNLAGITDTQYF
TRBJ1-2,TRBV12-3/TRBV12-4,NA,NA,TGTGCCAGCAGTTTAGGGGGCGGAAACTATGGCTACACCTTC,CASSLGGGNYGYTF
TRBJ1-4,TRBV7-9,NA,NA,TGTGCCAGCAGTTCGAACCCCCGGGACCCTCCAACTAATGAAAAACTGTTTTTT,CASSSNPRDPPTNEKLFF
TRBJ2-7,TRBV20-1,TRBD1,many,TGCAGTGCTAGAGTCACGACAGGGGCGGCCTCCTACGAGCAGTACTTC,CSARVTTGAASYEQYF
TRBJ2-3,TRBV30,NA,many,TGTGCCTGGAGAGCCCAAGACCACTCAGATACGCAGTATTTT,CAWRAQDHSDTQYF
TRBJ2-5,TRBV20-1,NA,NA,TGCAGTGCTAGAGAGGGGGACCTCGGGCGAGAGACCCAGTACTTC,CSAREGDLGRETQYF
TRBJ2-1,TRBV10-3,NA,NA,TGTGCCATCGGTGAAAGTAGAAACCTCCTCTCCTACAATGAGCAGTTCTTC,CAIGESRNLLSYNEQFF
TRBJ1-2,TRBV5-1,TRBD1,many,TGCGCCAGCAGCCGCGGGGAGGGGGCCATATTTTTGGATGGCTACACCTTC,CASSRGEGAIFLDGYTF
TRBJ1-1,TRBV6-6,NA,many,TGTGCCAGCAGTTACGGACGCGGGACTGAAGCTTTCTTT,CASSYGRGTEAFF
TRBJ2-5,TRBV7-2,TRBD2,many,TGTGCCAGCAGCTTAGCAGTAGGCGGGGGGACCCAAGAGACCCAGTACTTC,CASSLAVGGGTQETQYF
TRBJ1-2,TRBV7-2,NA,medium-sized,TGTGCCAGCAGCTTAGATCGGATGAACTATGGCTACACCTTC,CASSLDRMNYGYTF
TRBJ2-5,TRBV11-2,TRBD1,many,TGTGCCAGCAGCTTTCGGACAGGATGGGAGACCCAGTACTTC,CASSFRTGWETQYF
TRBJ2-3,TRBV3-1,NA,few,TGTGCCAGCAGCCAAGATTACAAGCCAAGTAGCCCGGATACGCAGTATTTT,CASSQDYKPSSPDTQYF
TRBJ2-3,TRBV20-1,NA,many,TGCGGAGGGACTGGAAGCACAGATACGCAGTATTTT,CGGTGSTDTQYF
TRBJ1-5,TRBV6-1,NA,many,TGTGCCAGCAGTGCACAGGGAAATCAGCCCCAGCATTTT,CASSAQGNQPQHF
TRBJ1-3,TRBV11-2,NA,many,TGTGCCAGCAGCATCTCCGGGCCCAACTCTGGAAACACCATATATTTT,CASSISGPNSGNTIYF
TRBJ2-3,TRBV6-2/TRBV6-3,NA,many,TGTGCCAGCAGCCCGGTATCAGATACGCAGTATTTT,CASSPVSDTQYF
TRBJ2-1,TRBV4-1,TRBD2,many,TGCGCCAGCAGCCAAGACAGGCTAGCGGGGGGGCGCCCCTACAATGAGCAGTTCTTC,CASSQDRLAGGRPYNEQFF
TRBJ2-4,TRBV29-1,NA,few,TGCAGCGTGGCAGCCAAAAACATTCAGTACTTC,CSVAAKNIQYF
TRBJ2-7,TRBV20-1,TRBD2,many,TGCAGTGCTACATGGGGAGGGCGGAGGAACGAGCAGTACTTC,CSATWGGRRNEQYF
TRBJ1-1,TRBV12-3/TRBV12-4,TRBD1,NA,TGTGCCAGCAGCCTGGGGACAGCGGGTGAAGCTTTCTTT,CASSLGTAGEAFF
TRBJ2-1,TRBV9,NA,few,TGTGCCAGCAGCGCGGCGGGGAATGAGCAGTTCTTC,CASSAAGNEQFF
TRBJ1-6,TRBV6-2/TRBV6-3,NA,many,TGTGCCAGCAGTTTCAGCTCCTATAATTCACCCCTCCACTTT,CASSFSSYNSPLHF
TRBJ2-4,TRBV20-1,NA,NA,TGCAGTGCCGCGGGGCCCACCAAAAACATTCAGTACTTC,CSAAGPTKNIQYF
TRBJ1-2,TRBV12-3/TRBV12-4,NA,many,TGTGCCAGCAGTTTTCAGGGATACGGCTACACCTTC,CASSFQGYGYTF
TRBJ2-7,TRBV6-2/TRBV6-3,TRBD1,many,TGTGCCACCAAATATGTTGGGACAGCTCGAAACGAGCAGTACTTC,CATKYVGTARNEQYF
TRBJ2-3,TRBV12-3/TRBV12-4,NA,NA,TGTGCCAGCAGTTTGTATGGGGGGGCGGAGGCGGATACGCAGTATTTT,CASSLYGGAEADTQYF
TRBJ2-7,TRBV4-1,NA,NA,TGCGCCAGCAGCCAAGCTGAGACTAACTACGAGCAGTACTTC,CASSQAETNYEQYF
TRBJ1-3,TRBV6-6,TRBD1,few,TGTGCCAGCAGTTACTCGAGAGGGGGCGGAAACACCATATATTTT,CASSYSRGGGNTIYF
TRBJ2-7,TRBV7-9,TRBD1,many,TGTGCCAGCAGCCACCGGGACAGCTCCTACGAGCAGTACTTC,CASSHRDSSYEQYF
TRBJ2-7,TRBV7-8,NA,NA,TGTGCCAGCAGCCCCCAGGGTCCCTACGAGCAGTACTTC,CASSPQGPYEQYF
TRBJ2-3,TRBV27,NA,many,TGTGCCAGCAGTTTGGATGGCAGAACAGATACGCAGTATTTT,CASSLDGRTDTQYF
TRBJ2-5,TRBV7-2,TRBD2,medium-sized,TGTGCCAGCAGCTTAAGCGCTAGCGGGGGGTTAGAGACCCAGTACTTC,CASSLSASGGLETQYF
TRBJ1-1,TRBV27,NA,many,TGTGCCAGCAGTGTCGGGACGGACCACACTGAAGCTTTCTTT,CASSVGTDHTEAFF
TRBJ2-3,TRBV15,TRBD1,many,TGTGCCACCAGCAGCCCGGGACAGGCAGATACGCAGTATTTT,CATSSPGQADTQYF
TRBJ1-4,TRBV19,TRBD1,medium-sized,TGTGCCAGTAGTCGACAGGGGTTTAATGAAAAACTGTTTTTT,CASSRQGFNEKLFF
TRBJ2-7,TRBV20-1,NA,many,TGCAGTGCTAGAGAGGAGGGCTACGAGCAGTACTTC,CSAREEGYEQYF
TRBJ1-4,TRBV3-1,TRBD1,NA,TGTGCCAGCAGCCAAGGGACAGGGAATGAAAAACTGTTTTTT,CASSQGTGNEKLFF
TRBJ1-1,TRBV18,NA,many,TGTGCCAGCTCCCGCAATGGAGGGGACGAAGCTTTCTTT,CASSRNGGDEAFF
TRBJ2-2,TRBV18,TRBD2,NA,TGTGCCAGCTCACCACGACTAGCGGGGGCCAACACCGGGGAGCTGTTTTTT,CASSPRLAGANTGELFF
TRBJ1-1,TRBV12-3/TRBV12-4,NA,NA,TGTGCCAGCAGTTTTCAGGGGCCGGGAGAAGCTTTCTTT,CASSFQGPGEAFF